What follows is one T cell receptor beta chain and its context. A much larger clone lies a single base off, so this may be a read error. This CDR3 contains 11 residues. V gave up 5 bases and J gave up 10 bases, with 9 bases separating them. From germline, CDR1 is MDHEN and CDR2 SYDVKM. This sample was included in a study of blood T cells in healthy people across ages. Sample-barcoded 5' priming and a J-beta primer mix drove a second PCR of about 6 to 12 cycles. TCRdb itself ran the 5' RACE reads through MiXCR, one entry per CDR3 protein. The sample holds around 400,000 distinct CDR3 sequences, roughly half seen once.

The origin of this receptor is a man in his fifties or sixties in good health. The sequencing sample was made of blood. This chain joins TRBV28 and TRBJ2-1; no reliable D call. Here the CDR3 reads CASSPPSEQFF. CDR3 bases: TGTGCCAGCAGTCCCCCCAGCGAGCAGTTCTTC. Using reference TRBV28 and TRBJ2-1 for the parts outside the CDR3, the full variable domain is DVKVTQSSRYLVKRTGEKVFLECVQDMDHENMFWYRQDPGLGLRLIYFSYDVKMKEKGDIPEGYSVSREKKERFSLILESASTNQTSMYLCASSPPSEQFFGPGTRLTVL.